This passage covers 25 T cell receptor beta chains from one sample sequenced in a study of T cell repertoires in cytomegalovirus infection. These TCRs' antigens remain unknown. MiXCR was run by TCRdb on the reads, yielding one entry per CDR3 protein. This table holds about 890,000 distinct CDR3 sequences, 31% found once. The input for sequencing was cultured CD8+ T cells from PBMCs, taken from culture after CMV antigen stimulation. The receptors were sampled from a human donor in good health (CMV status not recorded). Some clones in this sample may be carry-over from other donors' samples.

The rearrangement joins TRBV19 to TRBJ2-3; D is possibly TRBD1 or TRBD2 (5 bases each). Germline V gene sequence: CDR1 LNHDA, CDR2 SQIVND (reference sequence). Trimming removed 7 bases from V and 1 base from J, with 12 bases in between. CDR3 length: 14 amino acids. The CDR3 sequence: CASTGDHRTDTQYF. The CDR3 DNA sequence: TGTGCCAGTACCGGGGACCACCGCACAGATACGCAGTATTTT.

This clonotype has more than one count but fewer than ten. The chain links TRBV19 to TRBJ1-1; D might be TRBD1 (6 bases). Germline-derived CDR1 and CDR2 are LNHDA and SQIVND (reference sequence). V gave up 6 bases and J gave up 0 bases, with 11 bases separating them. This CDR3 contains 14 residues. CDR3 DNA: TGTGCCAGTAGATTGGACAGAATGAACACTGAAGCTTTCTTT. Translation: CASRLDRMNTEAFF.

V usage is TRBV12-5 and J usage is TRBJ2-2; possibly TRBD1 for D (5 bases). Germline V gene data show CDR1 as LGHNT and CDR2 as FRNRAP. CDR3 length: 16 amino acids. Trimming stripped 3 bases from V and 3 bases from J, with 14 bases between. The CDR3 protein is CASGFLLDKYTGELFF. CDR3 bases: TGTGCTAGTGGTTTCCTCCTGGACAAATACACCGGGGAGCTGTTTTTT. Filled out from reference TRBV12-5 and TRBJ2-2, the complete variable domain reads DARVTQTPRHKVTEMGQEVTMRCQPILGHNTVFWYRQTMMQGLELLAYFRNRAPLDDSGMPKDRFSAEMPDATLATLKIQPSEPRDSAVYFCASGFLLDKYTGELFFGEGSRLTVL.

There are many counts of this clonotype. The chain recombines TRBV7-9 with TRBJ2-1; D could derive from TRBD1 or TRBD2 (5 bases each). Trimming took off 3 bases at V and 4 bases at J, with 7 bases between the two ends. Germline loops: CDR1 SEHNR, CDR2 FQNEAQ (reference sequence). This CDR3 region has 13 residues. The CDR3 sequence is CASSFGAYNEQFF. The CDR3 nucleotides read TGTGCCAGCAGCTTCGGGGCTTACAATGAGCAGTTCTTC.

This clonotype has just a few counts. The germline gene is not matched at one end of the junction; a read error may be the cause. This chain links TRBV4-1 with TRBJ2-1; 9 nucleotides align to TRBD2. The length of the CDR3 is 15 residues. Germline-derived CDR1 and CDR2 are MGHRA and YSYEKL. CDR3 amino acids: CASSQGGGLALVQFF. The DNA for the CDR3 is TGCGCCAGCAGTCAAGGGGGGGGACTAGCACTGGTGCAGTTCTTC.

This clonotype was observed many times. The J gene is TRBJ1-4, the V gene TRBV27; TRBD1 might be the D (5 bases). Trimming stripped 5 bases from V and 4 bases from J, with 8 bases between. Germline loops: CDR1 MNHEY, CDR2 SMNVEV (reference sequence). The CDR3 totals 13 residues. CDR3 coding DNA: TGTGCCAGCAGTCTGGGGGTTAATGAAAAACTGTTTTTT. This encodes CASSLGVNEKLFF.

This rearrangement joins TRBV6-5 to TRBJ2-2, with TRBD2 matching over 9 bases. V trimming: 6 bases; J trimming: 1 base; junction bases outside the gene matches: 12. CDR1 and CDR2 from the germline V gene are MNHEY and SVGAGI. The CDR3 covers 18 residues. The chain's CDR3 is CASSPRAPSGVNTGELFF. The DNA for the CDR3 is TGTGCCAGCAGCCCAAGGGCCCCTAGCGGGGTGAACACCGGGGAGCTGTTTTTT.

In its sample, this clonotype was seen many times. The chain carries TRBV7-8 and TRBJ2-4, with 7 bases lining up with TRBD1. Looked up from germline, CDR1 is SGHVS and CDR2 is FQNEAQ. V was clipped by 1 base and J by 6 bases; unmatched bases: 6. There are 15 residues in the CDR3. The CDR3 sequence is CASSLGGTERNIQYF. The CDR3 DNA reads TGTGCCAGCAGCTTAGGGGGGACAGAGAGAAACATTCAGTACTTC.

About this clonotype itself: This could be a read error, since a much larger clone is one nucleotide away. This chain uses TRBV12-3 or TRBV12-4 with TRBJ1-4; a weak D match, TRBD1 (6 bases). The CDR3 is made up of 15 amino acids. This chain's CDR3 is CANSFGQSTNEKLFF. CDR3 nucleotide sequence: TGTGCCAACAGTTTTGGACAGTCAACTAATGAAAAACTGTTTTTT.

This clonotype has a handful of counts. V gene TRBV7-6 combines with J gene TRBJ2-7; 13 bases fit TRBD2. The CDR3 runs 17 residues. CDR1 is SGHVS and CDR2 is FNYEAQ in the germline V gene. The V and J ends lost 5 bases and 6 bases, in that order; junction bases with no gene match: 13. DNA of the CDR3: TGTGCCAGCAGCCCCACCCCCGGGACTAGCGGGAAGAGCGAGCAGTACTTC. Its protein is CASSPTPGTSGKSEQYF.

A few counts support this clonotype. The chain has TRBV6-6 and TRBJ1-1; a weak D match, TRBD1 (5 bases). Deletions cut 7 bases from V and 6 bases from J, with 12 bases between. The CDR3 spans 12 residues. In germline, CDR1 is MNHNY, CDR2 SVGAGI (reference sequence). For the CDR3, the DNA is TGTGCCAGCAAGGACATTTCGCCTGAAGCTTTCTTT. It yields the protein CASKDISPEAFF.

In its sample, this clonotype was seen a few times. The rearrangement joins TRBV27 to TRBJ1-2; 11 bases are shared with TRBD1. CDR3 size: 15 residues. Germline CDR1 and CDR2: MNHEY and SMNVEV (reference sequence). With 3 bases clipped from V and 4 bases from J, the junction kept 4 bases outside the gene matches. CDR3 sequence reads: CASSLDRGLGYGYTF. In DNA, the CDR3 is TGTGCCAGCAGTTTGGACAGGGGGCTTGGCTATGGCTACACCTTC.

V usage is TRBV7-9 and J usage is TRBJ2-3, with TRBD2 matching over 10 bases. With V trimmed by 3 bases and J by 4 bases, 10 bases remained unmatched. Looked up from germline, CDR1 is SEHNR and CDR2 is FQNEAQ (reference sequence). This CDR3 contains 17 residues. The CDR3 region has the DNA TGTGCCAGCAGCTTCAGCCCTAGCGGGGGCAGGGCAGATACGCAGTATTTT. The encoded protein is CASSFSPSGGRADTQYF.

About this clonotype itself: No conserved phenylalanine or tryptophan ends this CDR3, so it is likely a read error. The chain combines TRBV20-1 with TRBJ2-7; D possibly corresponds to TRBD2 (6 bases). Germline assignment: CDR1 DFQATT and CDR2 SNEGSKA (reference sequence). CDR3 length: 14 residues. V gave up 6 bases and J gave up 4 bases, with 19 bases separating them. In nucleotides, the CDR3 is TGCAGTGCCTCCTCCGCGGGAAGGGGTTACGAGCAGTACTCC. As protein: CSASSAGRGYEQYS.

CDR3 residues: CASSLGGTPGYEQYF. Here the CDR3 DNA reads TGTGCCAGCAGCTTGGGCGGGACACCTGGTTACGAGCAGTACTTC. The V gene is TRBV5-6, the J gene TRBJ2-7, with D perhaps given as TRBD1 or TRBD2 (6 bases each). The CDR3 spans 15 residues. From germline, CDR1 is SGHDT and CDR2 YYEEEE. The V gene lost 0 bases and the J gene lost 4 bases, with 14 bases spanning the gap.

CDR3 nucleotides: TGCGCCAGCAGCTTGGTGACTAGCGATTTCCAAGAGACCCAGTACTTC. It yields the protein CASSLVTSDFQETQYF. This rearrangement joins TRBV5-1 to TRBJ2-5; 8 bases line up with TRBD2. This CDR3 has 16 residues. The germline V gene encodes CDR1 SGHRS and CDR2 YFSETQ. The junction had 5 bases not matched to a gene; V was cut back by 0 bases and J by 1 base.

V is TRBV4-2 and J is TRBJ1-1; D remains ambiguous. Germline V lookup: CDR1 LGHNA, CDR2 YNFKEQ. This CDR3 has 16 residues. Trimming pared 2 bases from V and 5 bases from J, leaving 18 bases between. The CDR3 region is CASSQSPTMGWTEAFF. As DNA, the CDR3 is TGTGCCAGCAGCCAATCTCCCACAATGGGGTGGACTGAAGCTTTCTTT.

The chain couples TRBV19 to TRBJ1-2; a possible D gene is TRBD1 (5 bases). The CDR3 extends over 15 amino acids. V lost 4 bases, J lost 7 bases, and 19 bases lay in between. From germline, CDR1 is LNHDA and CDR2 SQIVND (reference sequence). This chain's CDR3 is CASSRTFPRMGGYTF. CDR3 bases: TGTGCCAGTAGTAGGACATTTCCGCGAATGGGTGGCTACACCTTC.

This clonotype was detected only a few times. The rearrangement uses TRBV28 and TRBJ2-7, with D unclear. Germline V CDR1 and CDR2: MDHEN, SYDVKM. V lost 5 bases and J lost 9, with 14 bases in between. The length of the CDR3 is 12 residues. CDR3 DNA sequence: TGTGCCAGCAGTCACACCCTCTTTTGGCAGTACGTC. Its protein is CASSHTLFWQYV.

The chain has TRBV19 and TRBJ1-2; D is undetermined. CDR3 length: 12 residues. Germline CDR1 reads LNHDA; CDR2 reads SQIVND (reference sequence). Trimming cost V 5 bases and J 6 bases, with 10 bases left between them. DNA of the CDR3: TGTGCCAGTAGTGGAAGTAGCGATGGCTACACCTTC. Translation gives CASSGSSDGYTF.

This clonotype has only a few counts. V and J are TRBV5-1 and TRBJ1-1, with a weak D call TRBD1 (6 bases). Trimming stripped 0 bases from V and 1 base from J, with 10 bases between. This CDR3 has 15 amino acids. CDR1 and CDR2 (germline): SGHRS, YFSETQ. CDR3 coding DNA: TGCGCCAGCAGCTTGGATCCGACAGGGAACACTGAAGCTTTCTTT. Protein: CASSLDPTGNTEAFF.

The chain joins TRBV6-2 or TRBV6-3 to TRBJ2-2; 8 nucleotides align to TRBD2. V was clipped by 5 bases and J by 5 bases; unmatched bases: 16. This CDR3 has 18 residues. The germline V gene has CDR1 MNHEY and CDR2 SVGEGT. The CDR3: CASSGLSGLGFITGELFF. The CDR3, as DNA: TGTGCCAGCAGTGGTCTATCGGGACTAGGTTTCATTACCGGGGAGCTGTTTTTT.

The chain carries TRBV4-1 and TRBJ2-7; D remains unclear. This CDR3 comprises 16 residues. Trimming removed 0 bases at V and 0 bases at J, with 12 bases between. The germline gives CDR1 MGHRA, CDR2 YSYEKL. CDR3 loop: CASSQDLTAVSYEQYF. The CDR3 DNA reads TGCGCCAGCAGCCAAGATCTAACGGCAGTCTCCTACGAGCAGTACTTC.

Regarding this clonotype: This sequence may be a read error, since a much larger clone differs from it by one base. The V gene is TRBV6-6, the J gene TRBJ2-1; TRBD2 matches 9 bases. This CDR3 contains 16 residues. Per the germline V gene, CDR1 is MNHNY and CDR2 is SVGAGI (reference sequence). Losses at the gene ends were 7 bases for V and 0 bases for J; bases not matched to a gene: 7. The CDR3 loop is CASNPLAGDSYNEQFF. In DNA form, the CDR3 reads TGTGCCAGCAATCCCTTAGCGGGGGACTCCTACAATGAGCAGTTCTTC.

The chain employs TRBV27 and TRBJ2-4, with D tentatively TRBD1 or TRBD2 (5 bases each). Germline V gives CDR1 MNHEY, CDR2 SMNVEV (reference sequence). The CDR3 contains 14 residues. V was pared by 4 bases and J by 0 bases, with 7 bases between. The CDR3 loop reads CASSSGGAKNIQYF. The CDR3 bases are TGTGCCAGCAGTTCTGGGGGAGCCAAAAACATTCAGTACTTC.